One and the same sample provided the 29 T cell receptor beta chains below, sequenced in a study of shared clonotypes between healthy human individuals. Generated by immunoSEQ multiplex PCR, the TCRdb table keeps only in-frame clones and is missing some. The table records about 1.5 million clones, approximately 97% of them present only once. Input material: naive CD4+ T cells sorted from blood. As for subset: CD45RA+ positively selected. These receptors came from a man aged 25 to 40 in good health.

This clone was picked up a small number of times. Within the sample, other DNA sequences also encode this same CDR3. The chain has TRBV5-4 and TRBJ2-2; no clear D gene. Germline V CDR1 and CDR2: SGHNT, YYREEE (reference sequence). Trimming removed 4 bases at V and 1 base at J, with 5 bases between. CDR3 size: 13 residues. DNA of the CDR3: TGTGCCAGCAGCGGGCAGAACACCGGGGAGCTGTTTTTT. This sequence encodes CASSGQNTGELFF.

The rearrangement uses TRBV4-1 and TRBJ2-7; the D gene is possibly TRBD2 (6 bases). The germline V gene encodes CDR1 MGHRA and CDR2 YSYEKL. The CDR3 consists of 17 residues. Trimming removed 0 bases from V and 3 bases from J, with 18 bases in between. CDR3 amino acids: CASSQDPPLLADYEQYF. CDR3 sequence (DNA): TGCGCCAGCAGCCAAGATCCCCCCCTACTAGCTGACTACGAGCAGTACTTC.

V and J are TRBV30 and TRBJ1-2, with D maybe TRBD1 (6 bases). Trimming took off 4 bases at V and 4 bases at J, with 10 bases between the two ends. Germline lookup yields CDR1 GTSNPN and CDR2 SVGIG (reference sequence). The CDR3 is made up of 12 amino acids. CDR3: CAWMGGGYGYTF. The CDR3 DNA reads TGTGCCTGGATGGGGGGCGGCTATGGCTACACCTTC.

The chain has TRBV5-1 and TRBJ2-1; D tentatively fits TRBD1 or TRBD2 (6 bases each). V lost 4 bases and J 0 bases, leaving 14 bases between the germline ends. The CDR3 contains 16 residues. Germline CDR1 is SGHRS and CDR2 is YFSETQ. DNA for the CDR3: TGCGCCAGCAGCAAACGGGGGCGGAACTCCTACAATGAGCAGTTCTTC. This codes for CASSKRGRNSYNEQFF.

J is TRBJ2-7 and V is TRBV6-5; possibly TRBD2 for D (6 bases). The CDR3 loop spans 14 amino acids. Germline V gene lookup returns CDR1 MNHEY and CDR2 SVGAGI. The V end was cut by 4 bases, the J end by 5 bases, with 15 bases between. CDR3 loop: CASSLLTSFHEQYF. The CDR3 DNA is TGTGCCAGCAGTTTACTAACTAGCTTCCACGAGCAGTACTTC.

The CDR3 spells CASSPHGLRYEQYF. In nucleotides, the CDR3 is TGTGCCAGCAGTCCACATGGGTTAAGATACGAGCAGTACTTC. This chain connects TRBV28 to TRBJ2-7; D gene ambiguous. Germline lookup yields CDR1 MDHEN and CDR2 SYDVKM. V gave up 5 bases and J gave up 4 bases, with 15 bases separating them. The CDR3 totals 14 residues.

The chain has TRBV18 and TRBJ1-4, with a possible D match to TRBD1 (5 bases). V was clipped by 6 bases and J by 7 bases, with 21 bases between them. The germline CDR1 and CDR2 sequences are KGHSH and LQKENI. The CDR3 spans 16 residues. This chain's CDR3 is CASSPYEGLVSEKLFF. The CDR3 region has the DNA TGTGCCAGCTCCCCGTATGAGGGGCTAGTGTCTGAAAAACTGTTTTTT.

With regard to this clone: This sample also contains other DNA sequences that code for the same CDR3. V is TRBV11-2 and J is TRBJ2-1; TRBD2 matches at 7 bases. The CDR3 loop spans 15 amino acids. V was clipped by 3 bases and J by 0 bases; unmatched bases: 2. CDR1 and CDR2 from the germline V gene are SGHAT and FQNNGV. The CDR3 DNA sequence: TGTGCCAGCAGCTTGGGACTACCCTCCTACAATGAGCAGTTCTTC. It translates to CASSLGLPSYNEQFF.

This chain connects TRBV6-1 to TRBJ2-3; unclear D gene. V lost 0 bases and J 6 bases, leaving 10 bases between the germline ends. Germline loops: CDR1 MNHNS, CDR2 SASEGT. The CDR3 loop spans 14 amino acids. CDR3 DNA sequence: TGTGCCAGCAGTGAAGCATACCGGTGGGATACGCAGTATTTT. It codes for CASSEAYRWDTQYF.

This CDR3 is CASSLLDAPTGELFF. For the CDR3, the DNA is TGTGCCAGCAGTCTCCTTGACGCCCCCACCGGGGAGCTGTTTTTT. V and J are TRBV6-1 and TRBJ2-2; D gene unclear. The CDR3 length is 15 residues. Looked up from germline, CDR1 is MNHNS and CDR2 is SASEGT. V was shortened by 5 bases and J by 4 bases, with 14 bases between the two germline ends.

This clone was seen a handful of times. CDR3 region: CASSVSVGHEQYF. The DNA for the CDR3 is TGTGCCAGCAGCGTTTCGGTCGGCCACGAGCAGTACTTC. The rearrangement uses TRBV9 and TRBJ2-7; D is unclear. CDR1 is SGDLS and CDR2 is YYNGEE in the germline V gene. CDR3 length: 13 residues. V was cut by 2 bases and J by 5 bases, with 11 bases left in between.

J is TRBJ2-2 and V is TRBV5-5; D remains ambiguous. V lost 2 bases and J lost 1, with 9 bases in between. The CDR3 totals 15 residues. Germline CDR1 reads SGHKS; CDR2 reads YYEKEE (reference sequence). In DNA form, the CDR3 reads TGTGCCAGCAGCTTCTTTACGGTGAACACCGGGGAGCTGTTTTTT. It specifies CASSFFTVNTGELFF.

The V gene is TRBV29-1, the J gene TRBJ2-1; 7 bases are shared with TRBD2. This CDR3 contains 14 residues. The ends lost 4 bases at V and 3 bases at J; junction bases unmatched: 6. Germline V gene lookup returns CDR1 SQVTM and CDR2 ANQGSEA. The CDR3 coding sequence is TGCAGCGTTGTTGGGGGAGGGCACTACAATGAGCAGTTCTTC. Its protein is CSVVGGGHYNEQFF.

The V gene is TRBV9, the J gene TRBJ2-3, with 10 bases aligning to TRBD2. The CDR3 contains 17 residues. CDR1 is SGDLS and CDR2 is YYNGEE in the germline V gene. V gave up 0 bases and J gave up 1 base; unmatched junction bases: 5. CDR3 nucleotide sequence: TGTGCCAGCAGCGTAGGAACTAGCGGGACGCGCACAGATACGCAGTATTTT. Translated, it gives CASSVGTSGTRTDTQYF.

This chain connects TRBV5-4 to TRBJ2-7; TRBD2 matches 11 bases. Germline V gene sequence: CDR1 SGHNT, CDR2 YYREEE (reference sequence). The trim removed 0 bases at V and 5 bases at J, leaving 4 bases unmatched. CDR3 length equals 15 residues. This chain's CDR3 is CASSLETSGSHEQYF. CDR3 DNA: TGTGCCAGCAGCTTGGAAACTAGCGGGAGCCACGAGCAGTACTTC.

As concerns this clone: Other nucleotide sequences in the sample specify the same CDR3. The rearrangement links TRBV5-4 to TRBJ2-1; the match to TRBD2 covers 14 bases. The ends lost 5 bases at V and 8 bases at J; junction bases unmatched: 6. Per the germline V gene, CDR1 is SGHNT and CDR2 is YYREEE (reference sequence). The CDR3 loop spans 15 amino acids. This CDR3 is CASSPTSGRADEQFF. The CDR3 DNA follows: TGTGCCAGCAGTCCGACTAGCGGGAGGGCCGATGAGCAGTTCTTC.

Here the CDR3 reads CASSRQGADQPQHF. CDR3 nucleotides: TGTGCCAGCAGTCGACAGGGGGCTGATCAGCCCCAGCATTTT. The chain uses TRBV27 and TRBJ1-5, with 10 nucleotides matching TRBD1. This CDR3 is built from 14 residues. The J segment lost 5 bases and the V segment lost 5 bases, leaving 3 bases of the junction unmatched. Germline CDR1 reads MNHEY; CDR2 reads SMNVEV (reference sequence).

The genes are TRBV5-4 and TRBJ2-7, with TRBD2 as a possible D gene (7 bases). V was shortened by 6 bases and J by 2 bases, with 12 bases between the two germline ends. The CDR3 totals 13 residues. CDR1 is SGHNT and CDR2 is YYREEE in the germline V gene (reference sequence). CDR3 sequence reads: CASTQGGAYEQYF. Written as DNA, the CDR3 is TGTGCCAGCACACAGGGAGGGGCCTACGAGCAGTACTTC.

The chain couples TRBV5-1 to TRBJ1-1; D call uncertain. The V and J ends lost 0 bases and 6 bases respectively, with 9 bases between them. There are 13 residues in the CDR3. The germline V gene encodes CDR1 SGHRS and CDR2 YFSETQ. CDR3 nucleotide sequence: TGCGCCAGCAGCTTGGTCGCTGAGGCTGAAGCTTTCTTT. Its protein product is CASSLVAEAEAFF. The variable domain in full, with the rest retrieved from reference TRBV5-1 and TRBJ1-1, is KAGVTQTPRYLIKTRGQQVTLSCSPISGHRSVSWYQQTPGQGLQFLFEYFSETQRNKGNFPGRFSGRQFSNSRSEMNVSTLELGDSALYLCASSLVAEAEAFFGQGTRLTVV.

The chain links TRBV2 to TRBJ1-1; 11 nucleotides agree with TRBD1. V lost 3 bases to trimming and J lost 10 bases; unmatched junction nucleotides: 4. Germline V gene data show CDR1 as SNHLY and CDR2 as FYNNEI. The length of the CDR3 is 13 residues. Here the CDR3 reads CASSDGDRGVAFF. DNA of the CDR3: TGTGCCAGCAGTGATGGGGACAGGGGGGTAGCTTTCTTT.

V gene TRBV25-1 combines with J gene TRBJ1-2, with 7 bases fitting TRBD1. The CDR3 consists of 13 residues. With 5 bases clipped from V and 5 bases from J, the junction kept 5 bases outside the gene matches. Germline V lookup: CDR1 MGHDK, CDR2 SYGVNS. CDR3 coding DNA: TGTGCCAGCAGTAAAACAGGGGCTTATGGCTACACCTTC. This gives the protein CASSKTGAYGYTF.

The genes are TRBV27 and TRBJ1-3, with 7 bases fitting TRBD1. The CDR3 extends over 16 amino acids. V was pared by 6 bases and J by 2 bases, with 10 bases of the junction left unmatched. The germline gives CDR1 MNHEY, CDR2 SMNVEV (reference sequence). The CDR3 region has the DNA TGTGCCAGCAGCCCGAGCTCCGACAGGGCTGGAAACACCATATATTTT. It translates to CASSPSSDRAGNTIYF.

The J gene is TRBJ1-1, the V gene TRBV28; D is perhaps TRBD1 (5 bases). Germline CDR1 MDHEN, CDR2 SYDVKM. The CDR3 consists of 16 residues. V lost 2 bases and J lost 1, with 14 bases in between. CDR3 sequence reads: CASSLPARGGNTEAFF. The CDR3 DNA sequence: TGTGCCAGCAGTTTACCCGCGAGGGGTGGGAACACTGAAGCTTTCTTT.

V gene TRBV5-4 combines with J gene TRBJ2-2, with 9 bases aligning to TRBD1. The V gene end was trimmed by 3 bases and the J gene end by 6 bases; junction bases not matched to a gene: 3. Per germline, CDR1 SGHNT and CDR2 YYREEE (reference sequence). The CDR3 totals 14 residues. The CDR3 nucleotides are TGTGCCAGCAGCTCGGGACAGGGCGCCGGGGAGCTGTTTTTT. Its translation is CASSSGQGAGELFF. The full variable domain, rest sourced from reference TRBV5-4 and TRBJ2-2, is ETGVTQSPTHLIKTRGQQVTLRCSSQSGHNTVSWYQQALGQGPQFIFQYYREEENGRGNFPPRFSGLQFPNYSSELNVNALELDDSALYLCASSSGQGAGELFFGEGSRLTVL.

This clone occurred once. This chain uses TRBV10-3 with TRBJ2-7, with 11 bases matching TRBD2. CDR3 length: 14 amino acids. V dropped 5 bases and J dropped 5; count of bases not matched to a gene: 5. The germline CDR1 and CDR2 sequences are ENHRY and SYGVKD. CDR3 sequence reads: CAISRSGRAHEQYF. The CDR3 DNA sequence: TGTGCCATCAGTCGTAGCGGGAGGGCCCACGAGCAGTACTTC.

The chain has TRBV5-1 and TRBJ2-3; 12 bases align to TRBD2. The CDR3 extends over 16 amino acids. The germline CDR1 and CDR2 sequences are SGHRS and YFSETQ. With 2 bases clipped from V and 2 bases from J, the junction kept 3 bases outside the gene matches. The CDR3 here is CASSFGLAGNTDTQYF. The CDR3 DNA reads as TGCGCCAGCAGCTTTGGACTAGCGGGAAACACAGATACGCAGTATTTT.

The chain's CDR3 is CASSLAQGTNYGYTF. The DNA of the CDR3 is TGTGCCAGCAGCTTAGCGCAGGGGACGAACTATGGCTACACCTTC. The rearrangement links TRBV7-2 to TRBJ1-2; D perhaps matches TRBD1 (6 bases). This CDR3 is built from 15 residues. Germline CDR1 reads SGHTA; CDR2 reads FQGNSA. Trimming cost V 0 bases and J 2 bases, with 10 bases left between them.

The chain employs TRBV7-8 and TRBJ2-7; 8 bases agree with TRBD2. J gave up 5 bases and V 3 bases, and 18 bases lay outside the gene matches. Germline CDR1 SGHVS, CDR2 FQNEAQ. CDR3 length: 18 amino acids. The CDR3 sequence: CASSFGRWLQRENHEQYF. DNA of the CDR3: TGTGCCAGCAGCTTTGGGAGGTGGCTTCAGCGGGAGAATCACGAGCAGTACTTC. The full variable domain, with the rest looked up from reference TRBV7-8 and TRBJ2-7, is GAGVSQSPRYKVAKRGQDVALRCDPISGHVSLFWYQQALGQGPEFLTYFQNEAQLDKSGLPSDRFFAERPEGSVSTLKIQRTQQEDSAVYLCASSFGRWLQRENHEQYFGPGTRLTVT.

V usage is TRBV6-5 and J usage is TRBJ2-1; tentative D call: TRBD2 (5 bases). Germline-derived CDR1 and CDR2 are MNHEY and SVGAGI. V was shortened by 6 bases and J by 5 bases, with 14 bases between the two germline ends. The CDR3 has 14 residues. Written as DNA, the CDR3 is TGTGCCAGCAGCTCATATGACGGGGACAATGAGCAGTTCTTC. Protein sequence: CASSSYDGDNEQFF.